Each of the 17 T cell receptor beta chains below was sequenced from the same sample in a study of spatial heterogeneity in lung cancer. TCRdb processed the 5' RACE reads anew with MiXCR; each CDR3 protein has one entry. The sample holds roughly 170 distinct CDR3 sequences; approximately 30% are singletons and the top ten take roughly 32%. Time point described: sample taken at primary tumor resection. These TCRs are of unknown antigen specificity. Study-level results: Counts of expanded intratumoral alpha and beta TCRs tracked tumor mutation counts.

Sequences were derived from lung tumor tissue, sampled at surgery. The receptors shown here come from a female donor with early-stage non-small cell lung cancer.

This clonotype was detected only a few times. Because this beta chain is a stray read in a library intended to capture alpha chains, its abundance should not be given much weight. The CDR3 DNA follows: TGCGCCAGCAGCTTGGAAGTCAAAGATACGCAGTATTTT. Protein: CASSLEVKDTQYF. This chain uses TRBV5-1 with TRBJ2-3; D is unresolved. V was shortened by 0 bases and J by 5 bases, with 7 bases between the two germline ends. CDR1 and CDR2 from the germline V gene are SGHRS and YFSETQ. There are 13 residues in the CDR3.

This clonotype was seen more than once but under ten times. For a library built for alpha chains, this beta chain is a stray read; little rests on its size. The chain employs TRBV7-2 and TRBJ2-2; D is perhaps TRBD1 (6 bases). Per the germline V gene, CDR1 is SGHTA and CDR2 is FQGNSA. The CDR3 is 14 residues long. The V end was cut by 1 base, the J end by 6 bases, with 9 bases between. This CDR3 reads CASSLDRVAGELFF. CDR3 DNA sequence: TGTGCCAGCAGCTTAGACAGGGTGGCCGGGGAGCTGTTTTTT.

This clonotype is labeled hyperexpanded. A library made for alpha chains picked up this beta chain off target, so its size means little. The chain joins TRBV6-1 to TRBJ2-1, with D perhaps TRBD2 (6 bases). Germline lookup yields CDR1 MNHNS and CDR2 SASEGT. The CDR3 has 14 amino acids. V was shortened by 9 bases and J by 1 base, with 13 bases between the two germline ends. The CDR3 loop is CASLSGQSYNEQFF. The CDR3 region has the DNA TGTGCCAGTCTTAGCGGCCAATCCTACAATGAGCAGTTCTTC.

As regards this clonotype: For a library built for alpha chains, this beta chain is a stray read; little rests on its size. DNA of the CDR3: TGTGCCAGCAGGAAACTAGCGGGGGCATCCTACAATGAGCAGTTCTTC. This translates into CASRKLAGASYNEQFF. The rearrangement links TRBV27 to TRBJ2-1, with 11 bases fitting TRBD2. J lost 1 base, V lost 6 bases, and 5 bases had no gene match. The CDR3 is 16 residues long. Germline V CDR1 and CDR2: MNHEY, SMNVEV (reference sequence).

This clonotype was detected once. A library made for alpha chains picked up this beta chain off target, so its size means little. The chain couples TRBV5-4 to TRBJ2-2; 7 bases are a match to TRBD1. The germline gives CDR1 SGHNT, CDR2 YYREEE (reference sequence). Germline trimming cut 4 bases from V and 3 bases from J; bases unmatched to any gene: 3. This CDR3 region has 14 residues. CDR3 region: CASSRGQDTGELFF. CDR3 sequence (DNA): TGTGCCAGCAGCCGCGGACAGGACACCGGGGAGCTGTTTTTT.

A note on this clonotype: This beta chain came through as a stray read in a library set up for alpha chains, and its size says little. The V call is TRBV20-1, the J call TRBJ1-2; possibly TRBD1 for D (6 bases). Germline CDR1 DFQATT, CDR2 SNEGSKA (reference sequence). The length of the CDR3 is 14 residues. Trimming left V 4 bases short and J 5 bases short, with 17 bases between. The CDR3, as DNA: TGCAGTGCTATAGGGGGTATTGGACAATATGGCTACACCTTC. Residues: CSAIGGIGQYGYTF.

This clonotype was counted once. In a library made to pick up alpha chains, this beta chain is a stray read with a size that means little. The chain uses TRBV29-1 and TRBJ2-1, with D perhaps matching TRBD1 (6 bases). With 4 bases removed from V and 1 base from J, the gap between germline ends came to 17 bases. Germline lookup yields CDR1 SQVTM and CDR2 ANQGSEA. This CDR3 is 16 amino acids long. CDR3 in amino acids: CSVVSRGGISYNEQFF. CDR3 in DNA: TGCAGCGTTGTGAGTAGAGGGGGTATATCCTACAATGAGCAGTTCTTC.

On this clonotype: In a library made to pick up alpha chains, this beta chain is a stray read with a size that means little. The rearrangement joins TRBV18 to TRBJ2-7; 9 bases are a match to TRBD1. This CDR3 is built from 13 residues. Germline CDR1 and CDR2: KGHSH and LQKENI. Trimming removed 4 bases from V and 5 bases from J; junction bases left unmatched: 3. The CDR3 DNA follows: TGTGCCAGCTCACAAACAGGGGGCCACGAGCAGTACTTC. As protein: CASSQTGGHEQYF.

Worth noting for this clonotype: Within a library made for alpha chains, this beta chain is off target, and its count is uninformative. The rearrangement joins TRBV5-1 to TRBJ2-4; D ambiguous. CDR1 and CDR2 (germline): SGHRS, YFSETQ. V was clipped by 0 bases and J by 6 bases, with 16 bases between them. The CDR3 totals 16 residues. The DNA for the CDR3 is TGCGCCAGCAGCTTGGGCGGCTCGCTACGTGGAAACATTCAGTACTTC. This gives the protein CASSLGGSLRGNIQYF. Complete variable domain (other parts from reference TRBV5-1 and TRBJ2-4): KAGVTQTPRYLIKTRGQQVTLSCSPISGHRSVSWYQQTPGQGLQFLFEYFSETQRNKGNFPGRFSGRQFSNSRSEMNVSTLELGDSALYLCASSLGGSLRGNIQYFGAGTRLSVL.

By sample fraction, this clonotype is hyperexpanded. The library was built for alpha chains, so this beta chain is an off-target read and its size means little. The rearrangement joins TRBV12-3 or TRBV12-4 to TRBJ1-5, with D unresolved. V was trimmed by 5 bases and J by 6 bases, leaving 11 bases between them. CDR3 length: 13 residues. The DNA for the CDR3 is TGTGCCAGCAGTCCCCTAACGGTTCAGCCCCAGCATTTT. Its protein product is CASSPLTVQPQHF.

A remark on this clonotype: A library prepared for alpha chains yielded this beta chain as an off-target read; its size is of little meaning. V usage is TRBV20-1 and J usage is TRBJ1-1; no clear D. The V end was cut by 4 bases, the J end by 0 bases, with 12 bases between. The CDR3 covers 14 residues. The V gene's germline CDR1 is DFQATT and CDR2 SNEGSKA (reference sequence). The CDR3 sequence is CSATREGLNTEAFF. The CDR3 bases are TGCAGTGCTACCCGGGAAGGGCTGAACACTGAAGCTTTCTTT.

Note on this clonotype: Because the library targeted alpha chains, this beta chain is an off-target read whose size means little. The chain uses TRBV5-1 and TRBJ2-7, with D tentatively TRBD1 (6 bases). The CDR3 extends over 13 amino acids. Between the trimmed V and J ends, which lost 4 bases and 5 bases, there was a span of 13 bases. Germline V gene data show CDR1 as SGHRS and CDR2 as YFSETQ. The CDR3 protein is CASSHLQGHEQYF. CDR3 nucleotide sequence: TGCGCCAGCAGCCACCTACAGGGCCACGAGCAGTACTTC.

In regard to this clonotype: A library prepared for alpha chains yielded this beta chain as an off-target read; its size is of little meaning. The V and J genes are TRBV12-3 or TRBV12-4 and TRBJ2-7; D tentatively reads TRBD1 or TRBD2 (5 bases each). V lost 4 bases and J lost 5, with 15 bases in between. This CDR3 spans 14 amino acids. The CDR3 bases are TGTGCCAGCAGTTCGACGGGGCGGACCCACGAGCAGTACTTC. Residues: CASSSTGRTHEQYF.

To note about this clonotype: This beta chain is a stray read from a library made for alpha chains; its abundance is not meaningful. The chain employs TRBV29-1 and TRBJ2-1; TRBD1 or TRBD2 may be the D gene (5 bases each). This CDR3 is 16 amino acids long. Trimming removed 3 bases from V and 6 bases from J, with 21 bases in between. CDR1 is SQVTM and CDR2 is ANQGSEA in the germline V gene. CDR3: CSVDGWGPRQSNEQFF. The CDR3 bases are TGCAGCGTTGATGGATGGGGACCACGCCAGAGCAATGAGCAGTTCTTC.

By share, this clonotype ranks as hyperexpanded. Within a library made for alpha chains, this beta chain is off target, and its count is uninformative. The chain recombines TRBV7-8 with TRBJ1-1; unclear D gene. This CDR3 is 13 amino acids long. Trimming left V 2 bases short and J 0 bases short, with 4 bases between. Germline values: CDR1 SGHVS, CDR2 FQNEAQ. The CDR3 sequence is CASSLTVNTEAFF. The CDR3 DNA is TGTGCCAGCAGCTTAACGGTGAACACTGAAGCTTTCTTT.

As for this clonotype: The junction does not match germline at one end; this may be a read error. Little can be read into the size of this beta chain, an off-target read in a library designed for alpha chains. This chain uses TRBV5-1 with TRBJ2-1, with 8 bases matching TRBD2. The CDR3 has 16 amino acids. Germline loops: CDR1 SGHRS, CDR2 YFSETQ. Here the CDR3 reads CASSLRSGSSCNEQFF. The DNA of the CDR3 is TGCGCCAGCAGCCTACGGAGCGGGAGCTCCTGCAATGAGCAGTTCTTC.

Points on this clonotype: As an off-target read in a library built for alpha chains, this beta chain has a frequency of little significance. V gene TRBV2 combines with J gene TRBJ2-1; weak D call: TRBD1 (6 bases). Germline CDR1 and CDR2: SNHLY and FYNNEI. The ends were cut back, 5 bases at V and 6 bases at J, with 14 bases in the middle. The CDR3 is 14 residues long. CDR3 region: CASSPWTAPNEQFF. The CDR3 DNA reads as TGTGCCAGCAGTCCATGGACAGCCCCCAATGAGCAGTTCTTC. The full variable domain, rest sourced from reference TRBV2 and TRBJ2-1, is EPEVTQTPSHQVTQMGQEVILRCVPISNHLYFYWYRQILGQKVEFLVSFYNNEISEKSEIFDDQFSVERPDGSNFTLKIRSTKLEDSAMYFCASSPWTAPNEQFFGPGTRLTVL.